The next 5 T cell receptor beta chains were all read from a single sample in a study of control samples from healthy donors and cancer patients. Clones were read by immunoSEQ multiplex PCR, and TCRdb kept only the in-frame ones, dropping some. The sample includes 100,000 to 120,000 clones, roughly four fifths seen only once; the top ten take less than 15%. What was sequenced was blood. Source of these receptors: a woman in her forties or fifties in good health.

The genes are TRBV6-6 and TRBJ1-4, with D maybe TRBD1 (6 bases). Trimming left V 2 bases short and J 13 bases short, with 8 bases between. Germline V lookup: CDR1 MNHNY, CDR2 SVGAGI (reference sequence). The CDR3 length is 11 residues. This CDR3 reads CASSYEGGLFF. CDR3 bases: TGTGCCAGCAGTTACGAGGGGGGACTGTTTTTT.

The sample holds one count of this clone. The genes are TRBV7-8 and TRBJ1-1, with D possibly being TRBD1 (5 bases). The CDR3 has 13 amino acids. V lost 5 bases to trimming and J lost 3 bases, with 10 bases between them. CDR1 and CDR2 (germline): SGHVS, FQNEAQ. CDR3: CASSTTVYTEAFF. The CDR3 DNA reads TGTGCCAGCAGCACGACAGTTTACACTGAAGCTTTCTTT.

V gene TRBV11-2 combines with J gene TRBJ2-7, with D perhaps matching TRBD1 or TRBD2 (5 bases each). The CDR3 extends over 15 amino acids. V dropped 4 bases and J dropped 3 bases, with 16 bases sitting between them. The germline V gene encodes CDR1 SGHAT and CDR2 FQNNGV. The CDR3 sequence: CASSSGRLVLYEQYF. DNA of the CDR3: TGTGCCAGCAGCTCAGGGAGATTAGTTCTCTACGAGCAGTACTTC.

The rearrangement uses TRBV25-1 and TRBJ1-3; no firm D call. Germline CDR1 MGHDK, CDR2 SYGVNS. Trimming shortened V by 4 bases and J by 3 bases, and 7 bases separated the two germline ends. CDR3 length: 13 residues. In DNA, the CDR3 is TGTGCCAGCAGTGCTTACAATGGAAACACCATATATTTT. It encodes CASSAYNGNTIYF.

The CDR3 sequence: CAISAGPDMNEKLFF. The CDR3 nucleotides read TGTGCCATCAGTGCGGGCCCCGATATGAATGAAAAACTGTTTTTT. V is TRBV10-3 and J is TRBJ1-4, with unresolved D. This CDR3 is 15 amino acids long. Trimming removed 4 bases at V and 5 bases at J, with 14 bases between. Germline CDR1 and CDR2: ENHRY and SYGVKD.